These 4 T cell receptor beta chains originate from one sample sequenced in a study of control samples from healthy donors and cancer patients (dated by TCRdb to 2020 to 2021). The library relied on the immunoSEQ multiplex PCR assay. Imported from immuneACCESS, the table was reduced by TCRdb to in-frame sequences with V and J called. These copies leave out some clones; in studies compared against another copy, an unresolved V gene accounts for under half, and the cause of the remainder is not known. For this sample there are fewer than 4,000 clones; 77% appear just once. Roughly 9% of the sample rests with the top ten. The sample was formalin-fixed, paraffin-embedded tissue. These receptors came from a female donor with melanoma.

The CDR3 DNA follows: TGTGCCAGCAGTTTTGGTCGGGGCAGGGTGAATTTGGACACTGAAGCTTTCTTT. Translation: CASSFGRGRVNLDTEAFF. The chain employs TRBV5-6 and TRBJ1-1, with D tentatively TRBD1 (5 bases). This CDR3 spans 18 amino acids. Trimming pared 5 bases from V and 3 bases from J, leaving 26 bases between. Germline V CDR1 and CDR2: SGHDT, YYEEEE.

This clone was observed a few times. The rearrangement links TRBV9 to TRBJ1-1; D ambiguous. Trimming left V 3 bases short and J 1 base short, with 10 bases between. This CDR3 is built from 14 residues. From germline, CDR1 is SGDLS and CDR2 YYNGEE. CDR3 region: CASSALNRNTEAFF. CDR3 bases: TGTGCCAGCAGCGCCCTTAACAGGAACACTGAAGCTTTCTTT. Full variable domain (missing parts from reference TRBV9 and TRBJ1-1): DSGVTQTPKHLITATGQRVTLRCSPRSGDLSVYWYQQSLDQGLQFLIQYYNGEERAKGNILERFSAQQFPDLHSELNLSSLELGDSALYFCASSALNRNTEAFFGQGTRLTVV.

The sample holds a few counts of this clone. The genes are TRBV7-2 and TRBJ1-1; 9 bases are shared with TRBD1. Germline V gene data show CDR1 as SGHTA and CDR2 as FQGNSA. This CDR3 contains 14 residues. Unmatched junction bases numbered 4, after V lost 1 base and J lost 7 bases. The CDR3, as DNA: TGTGCCAGCAGCTTAGACAGGGGGCTTAGTGAAGCTTTCTTT. Its translation is CASSLDRGLSEAFF.

This sequence joins TRBV4-3 and TRBJ1-4; unclear D gene. Germline-derived CDR1 and CDR2 are LGHNA and YSLEER. This CDR3 contains 15 residues. V was pared by 0 bases and J by 0 bases, with 5 bases between. The CDR3 here is CASSQDGATNEKLFF. CDR3 sequence (DNA): TGCGCCAGCAGCCAAGACGGAGCAACTAATGAAAAACTGTTTTTT.